The T cell receptor beta chain under discussion was sequenced for a study of blood T cell repertoires in COVID-19 (TCRdb year 2020). Regarding the research as a whole: Samples from collaborators originated in the United States, Italy and Spain and spanned both the acute and convalescent phases of COVID-19. The material from the prospective study consisted of cDNA or gDNA derived from T cells, B-cell-depleted T cells, or PBMCs. Where HLA class I and class II types were available, the types were taken from metadata supplied by the sample provider, not from assay-based typing. The samples were drawn from two sources: the first 160 participants of the ongoing ImmuneRACE study, and over 1,000 subjects contributed by 6 global collaborators. Sample metadata almost always included a de-identified subject ID, COVID-19 status, age in years and sex. The dataset comprised deeply sampled blood TCRbeta repertoires from subjects exposed to, actively infected with, or recovered from COVID-19. A freely available public database, intended as a resource for researchers studying the immune response to SARS-CoV-2, is where the repertoires were released. Paper-wide results and their limitations: The quantity of clinical and demographic metadata differed by source and by participant and was supplied without curation.

Each collaborating institution followed its own protocols to collect whole blood in K2EDTA tubes. For TCRbeta analysis, collaborators shipped samples as frozen whole blood, isolated PBMCs, or DNA extracted from either of those sample types. The junction shows trimming of 2 bases on V and 5 bases on J, plus 10 bases between the germline ends. Per the germline V gene, SGHTA is the CDR1 and FQGNSA is the CDR2. From its cysteine to its phenylalanine, the CDR3 spans 13 amino acids. Here the CDR3 DNA is all that survives: 39 bases in frame from base 1. Details on this clone: The antigen it binds to is not known. Per-nucleotide qualities are absent, and no much larger clonotype sits a single base away.

The immunoSEQ Assay, a bias-controlled multiplex PCR, was used to amplify TCRbeta CDR3 regions from genomic DNA. In the authors' own workflow: Within the assay, amplification of reference gene primers was used to estimate how many nucleated cells each sample contained. Sequence reads were collapsed and filtered to measure the absolute abundance of every unique TCRbeta CDR3 rearrangement. Productive Simpson clonality was computed per sample as the square root of Simpson's diversity index over productive rearrangements. TCRdb obtained this table from immuneACCESS and retained in-frame rearrangements with V and J assigned. These tables miss some clones; where compared with another copy, unresolved V genes account for less than half of the shortfall, and the remainder is unexplained. D and trimming were read from the DNA, whereas the V and J calls and clone size are those reported in that table. The sample data list 81,000 or so clones, and just under 85% of these were observed just once. Together, the top ten hold 12% of the sample.

The clonotype originates from a woman between 65 and 79 years old with active or convalescent COVID-19. The chain is made from TRBV7-2 and TRBJ2-7, with TRBD1 perhaps the D gene, on 6 matching bases. Input material: peripheral blood. The base sequence is TGTGCCAGCAGCTTATCCAGGGGCCACGAGCAGTACTTC. This yields the protein CASSLSRGHEQYF.